This TCR beta chain is from a study of T cells after yellow fever vaccination. V lost 5 bases, J lost 6 bases, and 18 bases lay in between. CDR1 is SGHRS, CDR2 YFSETQ, per germline. This CDR3 contains 15 residues. MiXCR was run by TCRdb on the 5' RACE reads, yielding one entry per CDR3 protein. The sample lists 340,000 or so distinct CDR3 sequences; around 13% were seen once. This rearrangement joins TRBV5-1 to TRBJ1-3, with D possibly being TRBD1 (6 bases). This TCR was sampled from a man in his late teens or twenties who received the YFV17D yellow fever vaccine. Sequencing was performed on CD4+ T cells sorted from PBMCs, taken 15 days after the yellow fever booster vaccination. The DNA for the CDR3 is TGCGCCAGCAGAGGTCCGGGGGCAGGAGAAAACACCATATATTTT. Amino acids: CASRGPGAGENTIYF.